A selection of T cell receptor beta chains follows, all from one sample in a study of CD8+ T cells in alopecia areata. Sequencing used immunoSEQ multiplex PCR; TCRdb keeps in-frame clones, though not all of them. The sample comprises roughly 20,000 clones, 66% of which are singletons, and less than 7% rests with the top ten. Source: skin, taken at week 0. The receptor set was obtained from a human donor with alopecia areata. The CDR3 runs from the conserved cysteine through the conserved F or W. D genes are given only for firm matches. A row's size may be missing; if present it is once, few, many or a size class.

V gene	D gene	J gene	clone size	CDR3 DNA	CDR3 protein
TRBV11-2	TRBD1	TRBJ2-1	-	TGTGCCAGCAGCGCCCCCGACAGGGGCTACAATGAGCAGTTCTTC	CASSAPDRGYNEQFF
TRBV6-5	-	TRBJ2-2	-	TGTGCCAGCAGATGGACCGGGGAGCTGTTTTTT	CASRWTGELFF
TRBV19	TRBD2	TRBJ2-3	-	TGTGCCAGTAGCCCCCGGACTAGCGGCCGCACAGATACGCAGTATTTT	CASSPRTSGRTDTQYF
TRBV7-9	-	TRBJ1-6	few	TGTGCCAGCAGCTTCGACATGAGCTCCTATAATTCACCCCTCCACTTT	CASSFDMSSYNSPLHF
TRBV6-5	-	TRBJ1-5	-	TGTGCCAGCAGTTCCCGGCTCACAGGGTTAAGACAGCCCCAGCATTTT	CASSSRLTGLRQPQHF
TRBV5-1	-	TRBJ2-1	few	TGCGCCAGCAGCTTGGGTTGGGAGAATGAGCAGTTCTTC	CASSLGWENEQFF
TRBV7-9	-	TRBJ1-5	-	TGTGCCAGCAGCTTTGACGGGTATCAGCCCCAGCATTTT	CASSFDGYQPQHF
TRBV2	-	TRBJ1-1	once	TGTGCCAGCGTCTGGGACACCTTGAACACTGAAGCTTTCTTT	CASVWDTLNTEAFF
TRBV2	-	TRBJ2-3	-	TGTGCCAGCAGTGAATCATCCCGGCCAAATATGAATTTT	CASSESSRPNMNF
TRBV11-2	-	TRBJ2-4	-	TGTGCCAGCAGCAGGGAGGCCCTCTCGGGGGACATTCAGTACTTC	CASSREALSGDIQYF
TRBV5-6	-	TRBJ2-2	-	TGTGCCAGCAGAGGACCCGATGGCACCGGGGAGCTGTTTTTT	CASRGPDGTGELFF
TRBV4-3	-	TRBJ2-1	-	TGCGCCAGCAGCCAAGAGCGCCCCCCCGTAGGACCTTTCTACAATGTTCGATTCTTC	CASSQERPPVGPFYNVRFF
TRBV6-6	-	TRBJ2-5	-	TGTGCCAGCAGTTACGCAGCCTCACAAGAGACCCAGTACTTC	CASSYAASQETQYF
TRBV5-1	-	TRBJ1-1	few	TGCGCCAGCAGCTTGGCGACCTCAGGGGTAGGGACTGAAGCTTTCTTT	CASSLATSGVGTEAFF
TRBV18	TRBD1	TRBJ2-7	once	TGTGCCAGCTCACCACCGTCCAGGGGGCCCCACGAGCAGTACTTC	CASSPPSRGPHEQYF
TRBV6-6	-	TRBJ2-3	-	TGTGCCAGCCGTCGAGAAGGCACAGATACGCAGTATTTT	CASRREGTDTQYF
TRBV18	-	TRBJ2-7	-	TGTGCCAGCTCACCGGCGAGCGCTCGGGAGCAGTACTTC	CASSPASAREQYF
TRBV9	-	TRBJ1-2	-	TGTGCCAGCAGCGTAGCAGTGAATGGCTACACCTTC	CASSVAVNGYTF
TRBV30	-	TRBJ1-1	-	TGTGCCTGGTGGCTTCTGTCGAACACTGAAGCTTTCTTT	CAWWLLSNTEAFF
TRBV6-5	TRBD2	TRBJ2-1	-	TGTGCCAGCAGTCGAGCGGGGGCCTCGGGAGAGCAGTTCTTC	CASSRAGASGEQFF
TRBV7-6	-	TRBJ1-5	-	TGTGCCAGCAGCAGTGGGACATTGAATCAGCCCCAGCATTTT	CASSSGTLNQPQHF
TRBV7-2	-	TRBJ2-7	-	TGTGCCAGCAGCTTAGTGTCCTACGAGCAGTACTTC	CASSLVSYEQYF
TRBV10-3	-	TRBJ2-3	-	TGTGCCATCAGTAACGGTGCCCAGTCAGATACGCAGTATTTT	CAISNGAQSDTQYF
TRBV5-1	-	TRBJ1-2	-	TGCGCCAGCAGCTTGGGCCAACCAGGTGGTTATGGCTACACCTTC	CASSLGQPGGYGYTF
TRBV18	-	TRBJ2-5	-	TGTGCCAGCTCACGACCGGGACAACGAGAGACCCAGTACTTC	CASSRPGQRETQYF